The clone carrying this T cell receptor beta chain has just a few counts. Its target is unknown. Tagging with unique molecular identifiers was applied to individual cDNA molecules. TCRdb called the 5' RACE reads again in MiXCR, with one record for every CDR3 protein. The table lists approximately 88,000 distinct CDR3 sequences, roughly 13% of them singletons. This entry belongs to a study of early T cells in non-severe SARS-CoV-2 infection. Study at large: Unsorted whole-blood RNA was sequenced in bulk, leaving chains unpaired. General study findings and limits: VDJdb matches were skewed toward anti-spike CD8 T cell responses.

The CDR3 sequence is 15 residues long. Germline V gene sequence: CDR1 DFQATT, CDR2 SNEGSKA (reference sequence). Sequenced input: whole blood. The gene calls are TRBV20-1 and TRBJ2-3; D possibly corresponds to TRBD2 (5 bases). The receptor was derived from an adult who was a healthcare worker with PCR-confirmed SARS-CoV-2 infection or an uninfected control (not recorded which). The CDR3 region is CSFRPGNHRTDTQYF. The CDR3 DNA follows: TGCAGCTTCCGACCGGGAAACCACCGCACAGATACGCAGTATTTT.